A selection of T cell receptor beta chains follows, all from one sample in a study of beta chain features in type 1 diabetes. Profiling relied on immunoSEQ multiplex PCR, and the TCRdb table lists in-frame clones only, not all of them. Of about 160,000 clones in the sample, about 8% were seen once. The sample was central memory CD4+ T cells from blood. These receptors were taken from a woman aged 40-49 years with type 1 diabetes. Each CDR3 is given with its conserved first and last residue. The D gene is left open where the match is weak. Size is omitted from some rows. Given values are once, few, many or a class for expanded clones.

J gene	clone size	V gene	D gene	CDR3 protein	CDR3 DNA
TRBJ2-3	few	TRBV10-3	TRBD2	CAISEASGGGDTQYF	TGTGCCATCAGTGAAGCTAGCGGCGGTGGAGATACGCAGTATTTT
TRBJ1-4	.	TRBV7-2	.	CASSRTVNEKLFF	TGTGCCAGCAGCCGGACAGTTAATGAAAAACTGTTTTTT
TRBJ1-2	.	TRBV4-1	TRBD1	CASSQKTVKGAGGYTF	TGCGCCAGCAGCCAAAAGACAGTCAAGGGGGCTGGTGGCTACACCTTC
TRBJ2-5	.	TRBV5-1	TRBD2	CASSLWLPKAGRQTQYF	TGCGCCAGCAGCTTGTGGCTCCCTAAAGCGGGAAGGCAGACCCAGTACTTC
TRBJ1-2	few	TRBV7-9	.	CASSLEAGPYGYTF	TGTGCCAGCAGCTTAGAAGCAGGGCCCTATGGCTACACCTTC
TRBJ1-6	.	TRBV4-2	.	CASSLLPGGSPLHF	TGTGCCAGCAGCCTCCTCCCGGGCGGGTCACCCCTCCACTTT
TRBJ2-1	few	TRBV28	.	CASTPPHHDSNEQFF	TGTGCCAGCACCCCACCCCATCACGACAGCAATGAGCAGTTCTTC
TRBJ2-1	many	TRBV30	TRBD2	CAWSPNLGGYNEQFF	TGTGCCTGGAGTCCTAATCTCGGGGGGTACAATGAGCAGTTCTTC
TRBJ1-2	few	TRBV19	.	CASSIAAVAGYTF	TGTGCCAGTAGTATTGCGGCAGTCGCTGGCTACACCTTC
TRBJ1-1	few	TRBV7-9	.	CASSLVMGDMNTEAFF	TGTGCCAGCAGCTTAGTTATGGGAGACATGAACACTGAAGCTTTCTTT
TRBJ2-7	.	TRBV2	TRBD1	CASSPSRGQGMHEQYF	TGTGCCAGCAGTCCTTCACGGGGACAGGGGATGCACGAGCAGTACTTC
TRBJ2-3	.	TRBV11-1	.	CASSFGFKGTSTDTQYF	TGTGCCAGCAGCTTTGGTTTCAAGGGGACAAGCACAGATACGCAGTATTTT
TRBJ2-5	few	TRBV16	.	CASSQSTAARETQYF	TGTGCCAGCAGCCAATCAACAGCCGCCAGGGAGACCCAGTACTTC
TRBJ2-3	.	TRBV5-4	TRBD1	CASSWGQSSTDTQYF	TGTGCCAGCAGCTGGGGACAGTCTAGCACAGATACGCAGTATTTT
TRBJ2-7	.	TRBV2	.	CASSVGRTVSYEQYF	TGTGCCAGCAGTGTGGGTCGGACAGTATCCTACGAGCAGTACTTC
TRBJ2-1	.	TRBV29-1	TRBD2	CSGTSGSASSYNEQFF	TGCAGCGGTACTAGCGGGAGTGCTAGCTCCTACAATGAGCAGTTCTTC
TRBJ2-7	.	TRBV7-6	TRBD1	CASSRIGQGDGEQYF	TGTGCCAGCAGTCGGATCGGACAGGGCGATGGCGAGCAGTACTTC
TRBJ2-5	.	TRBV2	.	CASSEAGAPGETQYF	TGTGCCAGCAGTGAAGCGGGGGCCCCGGGGGAGACCCAGTACTTC
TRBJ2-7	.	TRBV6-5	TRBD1	CASSYSRTGYEQYF	TGTGCCAGCAGTTACTCACGGACAGGGTACGAGCAGTACTTC
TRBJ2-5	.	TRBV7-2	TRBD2	CASRPPRGRGGETQYF	TGTGCCAGCAGACCCCCTCGCGGGAGGGGGGGAGAGACCCAGTACTTC
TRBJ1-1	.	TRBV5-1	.	CASSLFGLGGAENTEAFF	TGCGCCAGCAGCTTGTTTGGGTTAGGCGGGGCGGAGAACACTGAAGCTTTCTTT
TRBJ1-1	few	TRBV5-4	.	CASSLLVNTEAFF	TGTGCCAGCAGCTTGTTAGTGAACACTGAAGCTTTCTTT
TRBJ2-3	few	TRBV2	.	CASSEGRDTDTQYF	TGTGCCAGCAGTGAGGGTCGGGACACAGATACGCAGTATTTT
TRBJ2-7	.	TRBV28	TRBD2	CASSSAGLADSYEQYF	TGTGCCAGCAGTTCCGCGGGACTAGCGGACTCCTACGAGCAGTACTTC
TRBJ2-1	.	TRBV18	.	CASSPRNDNEQFF	TGTGCCAGCTCACCGCGGAATGACAATGAGCAGTTCTTC
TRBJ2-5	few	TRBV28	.	CASSSTGEEETQYF	TGTGCCAGCAGTTCCACAGGAGAGGAAGAGACCCAGTACTTC
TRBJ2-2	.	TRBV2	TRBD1	CASSETAGGVTGELFF	TGTGCCAGCAGTGAAACTGCAGGGGGCGTCACCGGGGAGCTGTTTTTT
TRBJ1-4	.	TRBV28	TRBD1	CASSLGGQGGEKLFF	TGTGCCAGCAGTTTAGGGGGACAGGGGGGTGAAAAACTGTTTTTT
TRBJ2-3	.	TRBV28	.	CATYLGGTDTQYF	TGTGCCACCTACCTTGGAGGCACAGATACGCAGTATTTT
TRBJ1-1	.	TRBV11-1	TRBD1	CASSLGQGADTEAFF	TGTGCCAGCAGCCTTGGACAGGGGGCGGACACTGAAGCTTTCTTT
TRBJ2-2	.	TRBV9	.	CASSGGPGTGELFF	TGTGCCAGCAGCGGCGGGCCGGGCACCGGGGAGCTGTTTTTT
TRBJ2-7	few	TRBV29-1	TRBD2	CSVGGTSPYEQYF	TGCAGCGTTGGAGGGACTAGCCCCTACGAGCAGTACTTC
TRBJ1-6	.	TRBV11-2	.	CASSPGGGGSPLHF	TGTGCCAGCAGCCCCGGAGGAGGAGGTTCACCCCTCCACTTT
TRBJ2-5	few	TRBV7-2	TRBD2	CASGSLSGKETQYF	TGTGCCAGCGGTTCGCTTAGCGGGAAAGAGACCCAGTACTTC
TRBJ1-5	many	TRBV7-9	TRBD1	CASSQSTGEQPQHF	TGTGCCAGCAGCCAAAGCACAGGGGAACAGCCCCAGCATTTT
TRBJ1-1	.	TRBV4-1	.	CASSTGHSENTEAFF	TGCGCCAGCAGCACCGGACATTCGGAGAACACTGAAGCTTTCTTT
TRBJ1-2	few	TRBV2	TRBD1	CASVGQGDYGYTF	TGTGCCAGCGTTGGACAGGGGGACTATGGCTACACCTTC
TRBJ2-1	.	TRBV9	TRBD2	CASSETSGGYNEQFF	TGTGCCAGCAGCGAAACTAGCGGGGGGTACAATGAGCAGTTCTTC
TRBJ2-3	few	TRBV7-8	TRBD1	CASSQGQSTDTQYF	TGTGCCAGCAGCCAGGGACAGAGCACAGATACGCAGTATTTT
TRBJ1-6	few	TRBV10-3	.	CAIATADSPLHF	TGTGCCATCGCGACAGCCGATTCACCCCTCCACTTT
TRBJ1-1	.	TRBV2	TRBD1	CASMQGATGTEAFF	TGTGCCAGCATGCAGGGGGCGACGGGCACTGAAGCTTTCTTT
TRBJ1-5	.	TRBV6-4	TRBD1	CATSQGPDQPQHF	TGTGCCACCTCACAGGGGCCGGATCAGCCCCAGCATTTT